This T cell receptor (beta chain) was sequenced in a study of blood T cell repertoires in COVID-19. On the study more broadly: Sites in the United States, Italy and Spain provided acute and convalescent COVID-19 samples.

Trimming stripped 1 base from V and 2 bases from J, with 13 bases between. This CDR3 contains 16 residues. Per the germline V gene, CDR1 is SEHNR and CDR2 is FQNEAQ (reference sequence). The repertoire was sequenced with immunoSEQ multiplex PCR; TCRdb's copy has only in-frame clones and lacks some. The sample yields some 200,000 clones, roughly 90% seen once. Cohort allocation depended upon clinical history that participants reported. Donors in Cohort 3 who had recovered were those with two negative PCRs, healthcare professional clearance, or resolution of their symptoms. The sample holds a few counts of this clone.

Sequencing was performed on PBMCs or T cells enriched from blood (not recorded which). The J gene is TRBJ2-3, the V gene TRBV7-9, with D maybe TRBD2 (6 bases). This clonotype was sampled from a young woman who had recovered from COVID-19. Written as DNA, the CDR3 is TGTGCCAGCAGCTTAGGTTTAAGCGGGCTCACAGATACGCAGTATTTT. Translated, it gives CASSLGLSGLTDTQYF.